The clone carrying this T cell receptor (beta chain) was seen only a few times. Its specificity is not known. These data originate in a study of beta chain features in type 1 diabetes. Findings of the study overall: For type 1 diabetes patients, VDJ junctions showed fewer insertions and more deletions.

Reverse transcription of all isolated RNA meant that expressed TCRB transcripts were sequenced. Roughly 3.6 million reads on average were seen across naive, central memory and regulatory T cell samples. Repertoires were generated with immunoSEQ multiplex PCR, while TCRdb's copy carries only in-frame clones and drops some. Altogether 810,000 or so clones are present, about a sixth being singletons, with the ten largest covering about 0.02%. Germline loops: CDR1 SNHLY, CDR2 FYNNEI. This CDR3 is built from 11 residues. V lost 7 bases and J 6 bases, leaving 6 bases between the germline ends. CD4+ naive, central memory, regulatory and stem cell-like memory subsets were isolated by sorting on CD45RO/CCR7/CD25/CD127/CD95/CD27.

The V and J genes are TRBV2 and TRBJ2-2, with no clear D. The material sequenced was naive CD4+ T cells from blood. This clonotype originated in a woman aged 18-29 years in good health. The chain's CDR3 is CASKIPGELFF. The DNA of the CDR3 is TGTGCCAGCAAGATACCCGGGGAGCTGTTTTTT.